This T cell receptor beta chain was documented in a study of T cells after yellow fever vaccination (dated by TCRdb to about 2019). A note on the overall study: Libraries from fractions with low cell numbers were prepared with the SMART-Seq v4 Ultra Low Input RNA kit. To follow T-cell clones before and after primary and booster YFV17D yellow fever vaccination, bulk TCR alpha and beta repertoires were sequenced over time. The cohort comprised two healthy male donors, one aged 18 to 29 and one aged 30 to 40 years. Blood samples were taken at several timepoints before and after primary and secondary immunization, and bulk PBMC replicates and cell subsets were isolated.

This clonotype occurred many times. The target of this receptor is not known. It has no much larger one-base neighbor in the sample; base qualities were not kept. Paper-wide results and their limitations: Compared with the primary T-cell response, the secondary T-cell response was faster but weaker, reaching its peak on day 5 rather than on day 15. FACS-sorted repertoires could contain abundant contaminating clonotypes from the bulk population, so computational filtering was required. Most clones expanded after primary vaccination (approximately 96% of CD4 and over 80% of CD8) were re-detected after the booster, suggesting that broad memory maintenance occurred. Because only a couple of donors were included in the study, the extent to which the findings can be generalized is limited. A small fraction of clonotypes appeared in both the CD4 and CD8 compartments, likely as a result of convergent recombination.

TCR cDNA was synthesized by 5'RACE template switching, which introduced a universal primer site and unique molecular identifiers. Priming for cDNA synthesis came from both the TCR alpha and TCR beta constant segments. Library amplification involved two PCR steps, and the second step added sample barcodes and sequencing adapters. Sequencing of libraries was performed on Illumina HiSeq 2500 (2x100 bp) or NovaSeq (2x150 bp). On the study's bioinformatics: MIGEC was used to demultiplex reads and collapse the reads into UMI consensus sequences, and MiXCR was used for V(D)J alignment. Using edgeR on replicate PBMC samples, clonotypes were called vaccine-responding if FDR was below 0.01 and the log2 fold change was above 5 up to day 15. CD4 or CD8 identity was assigned to each bulk clonotype according to whether the clonotype was present at higher abundance in the sequenced CD4 repertoire or the sequenced CD8 repertoire. TCRdb took the public reads, trimmed them with fastp at Q25, ran MiXCR for clone calling and kept in-frame beta chains. Rows merge per CDR3 protein into single entries with the most common DNA and genes. It is TCRdb's table, rather than the study itself, that gives the V and J calls and clone size. In this sample the table shows 500,000 to 550,000 distinct CDR3 sequences, 20% to 25% of which occur a single time. The biggest ten clones account for about a sixth of the sample.

The treatment or condition label on this specimen signifies: live attenuated yellow fever vaccine strain. At each blood-draw timepoint, two biological replicates of bulk PBMCs were collected. PBMCs were isolated from peripheral blood using a standard Ficoll-Paque protocol. TriZol was used to extract RNA from bulk PBMCs, CD4 and CD8 fractions, and dextramer-positive and dextramer-negative fractions. CDR3 length: 14 amino acids, cysteine to phenylalanine. The DNA shown is the 42-base CDR3, in frame from base 1. V drops 6 bases and J drops 6 bases, leaving 20 bases in between. CDR1 is given as DFQATT and CDR2 as SNEGSKA, both from the germline V gene (reference sequence).

The receptor chain draws on TRBV20-1 and TRBJ1-2; possibly the D gene is TRBD1, per 5 matching bases. The source was PBMCs, collected roughly 20 days after the first yellow fever vaccination. This sequence originates from a man between 18 and 29 years old who received the YFV17D yellow fever vaccine. At the DNA level, the sequence is TGCAGTGCCAGACGTCGGGGGTGGGATCATGGCTACACCTTC. It translates to CSARRRGWDHGYTF.